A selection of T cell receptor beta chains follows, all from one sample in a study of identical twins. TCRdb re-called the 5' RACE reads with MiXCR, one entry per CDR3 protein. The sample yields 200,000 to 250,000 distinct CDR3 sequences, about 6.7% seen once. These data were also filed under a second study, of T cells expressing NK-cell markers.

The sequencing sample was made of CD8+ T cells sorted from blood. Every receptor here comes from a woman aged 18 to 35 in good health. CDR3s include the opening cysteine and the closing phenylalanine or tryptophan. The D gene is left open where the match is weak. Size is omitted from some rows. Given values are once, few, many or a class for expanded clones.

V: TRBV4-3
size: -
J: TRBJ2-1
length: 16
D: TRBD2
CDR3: CASSRTSGTPVNEQFF
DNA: TGCGCCAGCAGCAGGACTAGCGGGACTCCGGTCAATGAGCAGTTCTTC

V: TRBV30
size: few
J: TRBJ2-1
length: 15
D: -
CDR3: CAWSTRVAPYNEQFF
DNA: TGTGCCTGGAGTACCCGGGTAGCGCCCTACAATGAGCAGTTCTTC

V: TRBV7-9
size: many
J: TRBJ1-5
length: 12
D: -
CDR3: CASSLEYQGLHF
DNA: TGTGCCAGCAGCTTAGAATATCAGGGACTGCATTTT

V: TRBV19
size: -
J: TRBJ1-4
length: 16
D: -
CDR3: CASSLYVGAANEKLFF
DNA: TGTGCCAGTAGTCTTTACGTGGGAGCGGCTAATGAAAAACTGTTTTTT

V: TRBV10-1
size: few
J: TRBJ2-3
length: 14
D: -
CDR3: CASSDGAITDTQYF
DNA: TGCGCCAGCAGTGACGGAGCGATCACAGATACGCAGTATTTT

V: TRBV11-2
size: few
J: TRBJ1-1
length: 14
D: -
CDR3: CASSAGGMNTEAFF
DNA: TGTGCCAGCAGCGCGGGAGGAATGAACACTGAAGCTTTCTTT

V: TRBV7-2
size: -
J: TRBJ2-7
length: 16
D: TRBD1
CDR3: CASSGGSDRGGVEQYF
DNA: TGTGCCAGCAGCGGGGGAAGTGACAGGGGTGGTGTCGAGCAGTACTTC

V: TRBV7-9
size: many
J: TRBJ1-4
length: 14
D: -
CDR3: CASSHPLGFEKLFF
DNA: TGTGCCAGCAGCCACCCATTGGGATTTGAAAAACTGTTTTTT

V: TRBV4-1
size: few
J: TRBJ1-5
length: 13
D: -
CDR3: CASSHLGSPIKHF
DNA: TGCGCCAGCAGCCACCTCGGGAGCCCAATAAAGCATTTT

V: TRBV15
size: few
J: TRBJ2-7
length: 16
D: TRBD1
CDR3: CATSFQGQGRSYEQYF
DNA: TGTGCCACCAGCTTCCAGGGACAGGGGCGCTCCTACGAGCAGTACTTC

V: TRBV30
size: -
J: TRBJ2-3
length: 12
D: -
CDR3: CAFGDRTDTQYF
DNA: TGTGCCTTCGGGGACCGGACAGATACGCAGTATTTT

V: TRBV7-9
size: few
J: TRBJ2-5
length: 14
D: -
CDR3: CASSPPTGTETQYF
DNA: TGTGCCAGCAGCCCCCCGACAGGAACCGAGACCCAGTACTTC

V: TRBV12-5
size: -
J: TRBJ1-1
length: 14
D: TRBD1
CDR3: CASGPPAGGTEAFF
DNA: TGTGCTAGTGGTCCCCCGGCAGGGGGGACTGAAGCTTTCTTT

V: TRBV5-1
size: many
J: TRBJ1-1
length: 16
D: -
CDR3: CASSFMGGAGNTEAFF
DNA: TGCGCCAGCAGCTTCATGGGGGGCGCCGGGAACACTGAAGCTTTCTTT

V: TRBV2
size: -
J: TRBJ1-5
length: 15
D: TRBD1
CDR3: CASSETGRGHQPQHF
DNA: TGTGCCAGCAGTGAGACAGGGAGAGGTCATCAGCCCCAGCATTTT

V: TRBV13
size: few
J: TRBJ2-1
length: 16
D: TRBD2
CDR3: CASSPPGLAGRNEQFF
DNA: TGTGCCAGCAGCCCGCCGGGACTAGCTGGAAGGAATGAGCAGTTCTTC

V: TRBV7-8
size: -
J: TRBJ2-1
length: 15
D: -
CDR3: CASSLAEGSYNEQFF
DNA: TGTGCCAGCAGCTTAGCGGAGGGGTCCTACAATGAGCAGTTCTTC

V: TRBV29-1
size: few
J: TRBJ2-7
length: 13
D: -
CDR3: CSVDEGGSYEQYF
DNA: TGCAGCGTTGATGAAGGGGGCTCCTACGAGCAGTACTTC

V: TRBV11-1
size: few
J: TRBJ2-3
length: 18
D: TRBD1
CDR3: CASSPTVPRTGYTDTQYF
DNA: TGTGCCAGCAGCCCGACCGTCCCCCGGACAGGGTATACAGATACGCAGTATTTT

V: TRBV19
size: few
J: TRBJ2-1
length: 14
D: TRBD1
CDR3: CASSMGPGGNEQFF
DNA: TGTGCCAGTAGTATGGGCCCAGGGGGAAATGAGCAGTTCTTC

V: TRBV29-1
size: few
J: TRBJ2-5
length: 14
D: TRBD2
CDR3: CSVELAGEGETQYF
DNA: TGCAGCGTTGAACTAGCGGGAGAGGGGGAGACCCAGTACTTC

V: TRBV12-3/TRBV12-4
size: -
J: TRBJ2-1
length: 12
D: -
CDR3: CASRLTNGRSLF
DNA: TGTGCCAGCAGACTAACCAATGGAAGGTCCCTTTTC

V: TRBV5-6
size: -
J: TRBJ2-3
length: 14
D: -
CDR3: CASSFGQGPDTQYF
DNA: TGTGCCAGCAGCTTCGGCCAGGGGCCAGATACGCAGTATTTT

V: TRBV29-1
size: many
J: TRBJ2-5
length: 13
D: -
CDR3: CSVESSGTETQYF
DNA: TGCAGCGTTGAAAGTTCAGGGACGGAGACCCAGTACTTC

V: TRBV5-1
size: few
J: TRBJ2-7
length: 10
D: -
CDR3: CARYPYEQYF
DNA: TGCGCCAGGTACCCCTACGAGCAGTACTTC

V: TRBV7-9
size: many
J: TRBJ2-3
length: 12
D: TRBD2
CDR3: CASSPGGDTQYF
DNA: TGTGCCAGCAGCCCGGGGGGGGATACGCAGTATTTT

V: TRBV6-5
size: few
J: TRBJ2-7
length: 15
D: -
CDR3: CASSSQQGVQDEQYF
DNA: TGTGCCAGCAGTTCCCAGCAAGGAGTTCAGGACGAGCAGTACTTC

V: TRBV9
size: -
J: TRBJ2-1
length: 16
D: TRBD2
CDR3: CASSDPIVAGYNEQFF
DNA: TGTGCCAGCAGCGACCCTATAGTAGCGGGTTACAATGAGCAGTTCTTC

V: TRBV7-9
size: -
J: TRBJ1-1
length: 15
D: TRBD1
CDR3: CASSFQRGLGTEAFF
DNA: TGTGCCAGCAGCTTTCAGAGGGGGCTTGGAACTGAAGCTTTCTTT

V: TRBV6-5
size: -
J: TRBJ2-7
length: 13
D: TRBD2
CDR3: CASSYGGRHEQYF
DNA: TGTGCCAGCAGTTACGGCGGGAGACACGAGCAGTACTTC

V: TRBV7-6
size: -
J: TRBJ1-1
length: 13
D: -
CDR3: CASSIGVSTEAFF
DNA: TGTGCCAGCAGTATTGGGGTCAGCACTGAAGCTTTCTTT

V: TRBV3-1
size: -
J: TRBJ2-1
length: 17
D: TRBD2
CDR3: CACSKQVPGGPGSEQFF
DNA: TGTGCCTGCAGCAAGCAGGTACCGGGGGGGCCTGGTAGTGAGCAGTTCTTC

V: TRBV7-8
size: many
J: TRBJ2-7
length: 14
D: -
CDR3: CASSMGFTSYEQYF
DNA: TGTGCCAGCAGCATGGGCTTTACCTCCTACGAGCAGTACTTC